This TCR beta chain was captured by sequencing in a study of cytomegalovirus exposure and HLA in healthy donors. PCR used 60 Vbeta primers and 13 Jbeta primers. TCRdb's copy holds only in-frame clones and misses some; the assay was immunoSEQ multiplex PCR. Here the sample spans approximately 100,000 clones, 79% being singletons. This CDR3 is built from 15 residues. Trimming took off 6 bases at V and 0 bases at J, with 11 bases between the two ends. Germline V gives CDR1 SNHLY, CDR2 FYNNEI. The sequencing sample was made of PBMCs. The TCR originated in a female donor in good health and CMV-seropositive. The chain couples TRBV2 to TRBJ1-4, with D tentatively TRBD1 (6 bases). CDR3 residues: CASRQHRATNEKLFF. The CDR3 DNA reads TGTGCCAGCAGACAGCACAGGGCAACTAATGAAAAACTGTTTTTT.